What follows describes a single T cell receptor (beta chain). The specificity of this receptor is unknown. One base away there is no much larger clone; base qualities are not given. Counted from cysteine to phenylalanine, this CDR3 has 15 amino acids. The kept DNA is CDR3 alone, 45 bases in frame from the first base. The junction carries 9 bases between V and J, which are trimmed by 0 bases and 2 bases respectively. From a lookup of the germline V gene, CDR1 and CDR2 are SGHTS and YDEGEE. Library method: the immunoSEQ multiplex PCR assay. TCR beta CDR3 sequencing was performed on DNA from the cultured, isolated CD4+ T cells. The source study handled its data this way. The analysis removed non-productive TCR sequences, trimmed reads to the CDR3 region, and retained only CDR3s that were 7 or more amino acids long. The MANAFEST web app was used to identify antigen-specific clonotypes by comparing expansion in peptide wells with expansion in reference cultures. Positive clones required FDR<0.05 expansion versus reference and all other wells, odds ratio above 5, and frequency above 0.1% in two replicate wells. Clonotypes significantly expanded in SARS-CoV-2 spike wells and in at least one common cold coronavirus spike condition were defined as cross-reactive. CDR3 similarity was assessed by Levenshtein distance with the stringdist R package, and unrooted trees were built with ape in R 3.6.1. The source is immuneACCESS, and TCRdb retained only in-frame sequences with V and J called. Part of the clones is not carried over; for the studies checked, unresolved V genes explain less than half of this, and the remainder is unexplained. Clone size and V and J calls were adopted from that table, with D and trimming inferred from the DNA. Here the sample has under 50,000 clones; 82% occur a single time. Of the sample, approximately 2% is held by the ten largest clones.

The sample originates from a study of vaccination effects on CD4 cells after COVID-19 (dated by TCRdb to between 2020 and 2023). Regarding the research as a whole: Post-vaccine samples across the study were collected a median of 72 days after the second dose, with a range of 14 to 241. The study compared SARS-CoV-2 spike-specific CD4+ TCR repertoires before and after mRNA vaccination in COVID-19 convalescent patients and infection-naive vaccine recipients. Altogether, 10 COVID-19 convalescent patients and a few SARS-CoV-2-naive healthy vaccine recipients made up the full study. Cultures from other donors in the study were sequenced using the Oncomine TCR Beta short-read assay on an Illumina iSeq 100.

What the work shows at the level of the full study, not this receptor alone: The study was limited by a small number of convalescent patients and lacked early post-infection timepoints. At late post-vaccination timepoints, both infection-induced and vaccine-induced clones showed marked clonal contraction, consistent with waning T cell responses. Among healthy vaccine recipients, nearly all vaccine-induced clones were SARS-CoV-2 mono-reactive, and only 1 of 255 was cross-reactive with common cold coronaviruses.

The ViraFEST assay stimulated PBMC with viral peptide pools and then used TCR sequencing to identify antigen-specific CD4+ T cell clonotypes by expansion. After roughly 11 days of culture, CD4+ T cells were isolated with the EasySep CD4+ T cell isolation kit. Each participant received two doses of an mRNA SARS-CoV-2 vaccine, either BNT162b2 or mRNA-1273. The absence of prior SARS-CoV-2 infection in healthy vaccine recipients was confirmed by negative nucleocapsid antibodies before and after vaccination. About 1.8 million PBMC per well were cultured with around 10 ug/ml peptides in IMDM containing approximately 4.7% human AB serum, roughly 9.5 IU/ml IL-2 and gentamicin. On days 3 and 7, half of the culture medium was replaced with fresh IL-2-containing medium. Unless noted otherwise, every peptide stimulation condition was grown in triplicate wells. PBMC were separated from whole blood using Ficoll-Paque Plus gradient centrifugation and were then either cryopreserved at -140C or used fresh. The overlapping peptide pools covered the spike proteins of SARS-CoV-2 and of the common cold coronaviruses HCoV-NL63, HCoV-OC43 and HCoV-229E. Genomic DNA was extracted from cultured CD4+ T cells with the QIAamp micro DNA kit.

This TCR derives from a human donor who received a COVID-19 vaccine. Some clones in this sample may be carry-over from other donors' samples. This sequence uses TRBV5-8 and TRBJ1-3; the D gene is perhaps TRBD1, from 6 matching bases. The sample consisted of CD4+ T cells from PBMCs cultured with HCoV-NL63 spike peptides, taken after COVID-19 vaccination. The meaning of the sample's cell subset or site label: HCoV-NL63 spike overlapping peptide pool stimulation. The nucleotide sequence is given as TGTGCCAGCAGCTTGGGGACAGCTACTGGAAACACCATATATTTT. Its translation is CASSLGTATGNTIYF.